Following are 28 T cell receptor beta chains from one sample sequenced in a study of tumor-infiltrating lymphocytes in primary liver carcinoma. From roughly 0.55 ug of total RNA, TCR beta-specific cDNA was reverse-transcribed using a constant-region primer. ARM-PCR was slightly modified, and three nested multiplex PCR rounds with it gave rise to the TCR beta libraries. Primers for the first two PCR rounds were TRBV1-TRBV30 forward primers and a C-beta reverse primer (approximately 10 cycles per round). TCRdb reanalysed the multiplex PCR reads using MiXCR and keeps one entry per CDR3 protein. This table has about 200,000 distinct CDR3 sequences, around four fifths appearing once. From unsorted bulk tissue weighing roughly 17-31 mg, DNA and RNA were co-extracted. The sample consisted of tumor tissue from primary liver carcinoma. These TCRs come from a man aged 35 to 55 with primary liver carcinoma and hepatitis B virus infection.

This clonotype was seen many times. The chain couples TRBV12-3 or TRBV12-4 to TRBJ2-2; D is ambiguous. There are 15 residues in the CDR3. V was shortened by 6 bases and J by 2 bases, with 13 bases between the two germline ends. The CDR3 loop reads CASRTDSPNTGELFF. Here the CDR3 DNA reads TGTGCCAGCAGGACCGATAGCCCTAACACCGGGGAGCTGTTTTTT.

The chain has TRBV11-3 and TRBJ2-7; tentative D call: TRBD1 (6 bases). CDR1 SGHNT and CDR2 YENEEA come from the germline V gene. CDR3 size: 15 residues. CDR3 bases: TGTGCCAGTAGCTTAGATCCCGGGACACCCTATGAGCAGTACGTC. It translates to CASSLDPGTPYEQYV.

Details on this clonotype: A junction end diverges from the germline sequence, so it may reflect a read error. This rearrangement joins TRBV29-1 to TRBJ1-1; D ambiguous. This CDR3 comprises 12 residues. Germline values: CDR1 SQVTM, CDR2 ANQGSEA. The CDR3 DNA sequence: TGCAGCGTTGACAGGATGAAGACTGAAGCTCTCTTT. Translation gives CSVDRMKTEALF.

For this clonotype: Germline is not matched at one junction end, which may reflect a read error. The CDR3 DNA reads as TGCTCCAGCAGCCTTATCCCGGTGTATGGCAATGAGCAGTTCTTC. Amino acids: CSSSLIPVYGNEQFF. This chain links TRBV4-1 with TRBJ2-1; unclear D gene. The length of the CDR3 is 15 residues. Germline CDR1 MGHRA, CDR2 YSYEKL.

Comments on this clonotype: One junction end disagrees with the germline gene, perhaps due to a read error. V usage is TRBV6-5 and J usage is TRBJ2-5; D is possibly TRBD2 (5 bases). The CDR3 contains 12 residues. Germline CDR1 MNHEY, CDR2 SVGAGI. CDR3 nucleotide sequence: TGTGCCAACAGTTACGGGGTGGAGACCCAGTACTTC. It is translated as CANSYGVETQYF.

In the case of this clonotype: A junction end diverges from the germline sequence, so it may reflect a read error. The J gene is TRBJ2-2, the V gene TRBV2, with TRBD1 matching over 9 bases. Germline CDR1 and CDR2: SNHLY and FYNNEI. This CDR3 is built from 14 residues. The CDR3: CASRRDRDTGELFF. The CDR3 nucleotides are TGTGCCAGCAGAAGGGACAGGGACACAGGGGAGCTGTTTTTT.

About this clonotype: The junction shows a germline mismatch at one end, possibly a read error. This chain connects TRBV30 to TRBJ2-1; 11 bases fit TRBD2. The CDR3 is made up of 16 amino acids. Looked up from germline, CDR1 is GTSNPN and CDR2 is SVGIG (reference sequence). CDR3 region: CAWGVWRLAGMNEQFF. CDR3 nucleotides: TGTGCCTGGGGTGTATGGAGACTAGCGGGAATGAATGAGCAATTCTTC.

A word on this clonotype: At one boundary the junction diverges from the germline segment, which might be a read error. This chain links TRBV29-1 with TRBJ2-3; 10 positions agree with TRBD1. This CDR3 contains 14 residues. In germline, CDR1 is SQVTM, CDR2 ANQGSEA. The CDR3 is CSVSGTGVSDRQYF. The CDR3 nucleotides read TGTAGCGTTTCCGGGACAGGGGTGTCAGATAGGCAGTATTTT.

This chain joins TRBV4-2 and TRBJ2-7, with TRBD2 identical over 9 bases. The J segment lost 3 bases and the V segment lost 9 bases, leaving 6 bases of the junction unmatched. CDR3 length equals 13 residues. Germline loops: CDR1 LGHNA, CDR2 YNFKEQ. The CDR3 nucleotides are TGTGCCAGGGGCATTAGCGGGAGCTACGAGCAGTACTTC. This sequence encodes CARGISGSYEQYF.

As concerns this clonotype: A single base separates this from a much larger clone, so it may be a read error. J is TRBJ2-5 and V is TRBV7-9; D gene uncertain. Germline V CDR1 and CDR2: SEHNR, FQNEAQ (reference sequence). The CDR3 loop spans 12 amino acids. CDR3 sequence (DNA): TGTGCCAGCAGCTTAGACGGAGAGACCCACTACTTC. Protein: CASSLDGETHYF. The complete variable domain, with remaining parts taken from reference TRBV7-9 and TRBJ2-5, reads DTGVSQNPRHKITKRGQNVTFRCDPISEHNRLYWYRQTLGQGPEFLTYFQNEAQLEKSRLLSDRFSAERPKGSFSTLEIQRTEQGDSAMYLCASSLDGETHYFGPGTRLLVL.

A remark on this clonotype: A read error may produce the germline difference seen at one junction end. The gene calls are TRBV6-6 and TRBJ2-3; 10 bases align to TRBD2. Germline V lookup: CDR1 MNHNY, CDR2 SVGAGI (reference sequence). The CDR3 contains 16 residues. CDR3 in amino acids: CVTRLAGGPRTDTQYF. CDR3 bases: TGTGTCACCCGATTAGCGGGAGGTCCCCGCACAGATACGCAATATTTT.

The chain links TRBV5-1 to TRBJ1-2; 7 bases map to TRBD1. V dropped 4 bases and J dropped 9; count of bases not matched to a gene: 15. This CDR3 is 15 amino acids long. Per the germline V gene, CDR1 is SGHRS and CDR2 is YFSETQ. The CDR3 here is CASSPTRDRGYSYTF. DNA of the CDR3: TGCGCCAGCAGCCCGACCCGGGACAGAGGTTATAGCTACACCTTC.

As to this clonotype: Sequence at one end of the junction differs from germline and may be a read error. The CDR3 DNA follows: TGTGCTAGCACCTATAGAAATGGAAAACCATTTTTT. Its protein is CASTYRNGKPFF. The chain carries TRBV12-3 or TRBV12-4 and TRBJ1-4; unclear D gene. The CDR3 is 12 amino acids.

This clonotype was counted many times. This sequence joins TRBV28 and TRBJ1-5; the D gene is possibly TRBD1 (6 bases). V dropped 3 bases and J dropped 4 bases, with 13 bases sitting between them. CDR1 is MDHEN, CDR2 SYDVKM, per germline. The CDR3 length is 15 residues. The DNA for the CDR3 is TGTGCCAGCAGTTTGGGGGGGGCTCAGAATCAGCCCCAGCATTTT. Its translation is CASSLGGAQNQPQHF.

In its sample, this clonotype was seen once. Given a much more abundant clone one base away, this may be a read error. The rearrangement joins TRBV30 to TRBJ1-2, with D unresolved. CDR1 is GTSNPN and CDR2 is SVGIG in the germline V gene (reference sequence). CDR3 length equals 12 residues. V lost 4 bases, J lost 4 bases, and 10 bases lay in between. CDR3 sequence reads: CAWKLFLYGYTF. In DNA, the CDR3 is TGTGCCTGGAAACTATTTCTCTATGGCTACACCTTC.

Regarding this clonotype: Relative to the germline gene, one junction end is altered; a read error may explain this. The chain links TRBV5-1 to TRBJ2-1; 8 nucleotides agree with TRBD2. The CDR3 runs 18 residues. Per germline, CDR1 SGHRS and CDR2 YFSETQ. The CDR3 DNA reads as TGCGCCAGCAGCCCGCTTCCCCCTGCGGGAGGTTCCTACAATCAGCAGTTCTTC. It specifies CASSPLPPAGGSYNQQFF.

To note about this clonotype: A junction boundary mismatches the germline segment, possibly from a read error. The CDR3, as DNA: TGTCCAAGCAGCTACCGGCGGGAGGGCCGGGAGACACAGTACTTC. Translated: CPSSYRREGRETQYF. The V and J genes are TRBV11-2 and TRBJ2-5; the match to TRBD2 covers 9 bases. This CDR3 is built from 15 residues. Germline V gene data show CDR1 as SGHAT and CDR2 as FQNNGV.

In regard to this clonotype: In this CDR3 the conserved last residue, phenylalanine or tryptophan, is missing, so a read error is likely. The chain couples TRBV29-1 to TRBJ1-1; D not certain. Per the germline V gene, CDR1 is SQVTM and CDR2 is ANQGSEA. CDR3 length equals 13 residues. The V gene lost 8 bases and the J gene lost 2 bases, with 15 bases spanning the gap. DNA of the CDR3: TGCAGCTCCGCGGGAGGGTCAAACACTGAAGCTTTCATT. Amino acids: CSSAGGSNTEAFI.

With regard to this clonotype: At one boundary the junction diverges from the germline segment, which might be a read error. J is TRBJ2-3 and V is TRBV4-2; no firm D call. There are 13 residues in the CDR3. Per germline, CDR1 LGHNA and CDR2 YNFKEQ. The DNA for the CDR3 is TGTGCCAGCAGTCAAGGCCCCACAGATACGCACTATTTT. Protein: CASSQGPTDTHYF.

The rearrangement links TRBV11-1 to TRBJ2-1; TRBD2 is a possible D gene (6 bases). This CDR3 comprises 13 residues. The V end lost 10 bases, the J end lost 12 bases, and 22 bases lay between the germline ends. Germline CDR1 SGHAT, CDR2 FQDESV (reference sequence). The CDR3 DNA follows: TGTGCCACCAGTTTAGCGCTAGGAGGGCGGCAGTTCTTC. This sequence encodes CATSLALGGRQFF. Drawing the rest from reference TRBV11-1 and TRBJ2-1, the complete variable domain is EAEVAQSPRYKITEKSQAVAFWCDPISGHATLYWYRQILGQGPELLVQFQDESVVDDSQLPKDRFSAERLKGVDSTLKIQPAELGDSAMYLCATSLALGGRQFFGPGTRLTVL.

With regard to this clonotype: The junction departs from the called germline gene at one end, perhaps through a read error. V usage is TRBV5-6 and J usage is TRBJ2-7; 9 nucleotides agree with TRBD2. The CDR3 runs 14 residues. The germline gives CDR1 SGHDT, CDR2 YYEEEE. The CDR3 spells CANSFPGLAYKQYF. The CDR3 DNA sequence: TGTGCCAACAGCTTCCCGGGACTAGCATACAAGCAGTACTTC.

As concerns this clonotype: The missing conserved phenylalanine or tryptophan at the end of this CDR3 makes a read error likely. No DNA is shown, since the ends of the CDR3 on it are uncertain; the CDR3 is the one TCRdb lists. V gene TRBV6-2 or TRBV6-3 combines with J gene TRBJ2-7; TRBD1, the table's D call, was not compared with the DNA. The CDR3 length is 14 residues, termini included. Germline assignment: CDR1 MNHEY and CDR2 SVGEGT. CDR3 protein: CASILRDRAHEEYS.

This chain uses TRBV5-1 with TRBJ2-5, with D possibly being TRBD1 or TRBD2 (5 bases each). This CDR3 has 15 residues. Germline assignment: CDR1 SGHRS and CDR2 YFSETQ. The V end lost 4 bases, the J end lost 8 bases, and 21 bases lay between the germline ends. The CDR3 sequence: CASSPLGVEGDTQYF. The CDR3 nucleotides are TGCGCCAGCAGCCCATTGGGGGTCGAGGGAGACACCCAGTACTTC.

On this clonotype: The CDR3 ends on some other residue instead of the conserved phenylalanine or tryptophan, so this is likely a read error. This sequence joins TRBV4-1 and TRBJ1-3; no reliable D call. The CDR3 is 17 residues long. The germline CDR1 and CDR2 sequences are MGHRA and YSYEKL. The CDR3 reads CASSQDSPTHSGNTIYI. The CDR3 nucleotides are TGTGCCAGCAGCCAAGATTCCCCTACTCACTCTGGAAACACCATATATATT.

As to this clonotype: A read error may account for a junction end that differs from germline. The chain combines TRBV7-9 with TRBJ2-5; D call uncertain. This CDR3 has 15 amino acids. Germline loops: CDR1 SEHNR, CDR2 FQNEAQ (reference sequence). CDR3 nucleotide sequence: TGTACCAGCAGCCCGATCAGGACGTTCCAAGAGACCCAGTACTTC. Its translation: CTSSPIRTFQETQYF.

The rearrangement uses TRBV19 and TRBJ2-1; possible D gene TRBD2, 5 bases. In germline, CDR1 is LNHDA, CDR2 SQIVND (reference sequence). CDR3 size: 12 residues. V was shortened by 6 bases and J by 9 bases, with 12 bases between the two germline ends. The CDR3 nucleotides are TGTGCCAGTAGCGGGGTCCGGGGTGAGCAGTTCTTC. Its translation is CASSGVRGEQFF. The variable domain in full, with the rest retrieved from reference TRBV19 and TRBJ2-1, is DGGITQSPKYLFRKEGQNVTLSCEQNLNHDAMYWYRQDPGQGLRLIYYSQIVNDFQKGDIAEGYSVSREKKESFPLTVTSAQKNPTAFYLCASSGVRGEQFFGPGTRLTVL.

For this clonotype: Because the CDR3 is missing its conserved closing phenylalanine or tryptophan, this is likely a read error. The genes are TRBV4-2 and TRBJ2-1; 8 nucleotides agree with TRBD1. Germline V gene data show CDR1 as LGHNA and CDR2 as YNFKEQ. The CDR3 spans 16 residues. Unmatched junction bases numbered 11, after V lost 4 bases and J lost 6 bases. The CDR3 DNA follows: TGTGCCAGCAGCCGACGGACAGGGTCAGGTATCAATGAGCAGTTCATC. Translation gives CASSRRTGSGINEQFI.

On this clonotype: One end of the junction varies from germline; a read error may be responsible. The rearrangement links TRBV11-3 to TRBJ1-1; D call uncertain. CDR3 length equals 13 residues. In germline, CDR1 is SGHNT, CDR2 YENEEA. CDR3 sequence reads: CASSLGPVAEGFF. The CDR3 DNA follows: TGTGCCAGTAGCTTAGGTCCAGTCGCTGAAGGTTTCTTT.